A single sample gave rise to the 10 T cell receptor beta chains below, sequenced in a study of blood T cell repertoires in COVID-19. Method: immunoSEQ multiplex PCR; TCRdb's copy keeps in-frame clones and lacks some. The top ten hold roughly 6.4% of the sample, which has about 250,000 clones, about 82% seen once. What was sequenced was peripheral blood. These receptors originate from a woman aged 60-75 years with active or convalescent COVID-19.

The CDR3 bases are TGTGCCAGCAGTGTAAGACTAGCGGGGACCCAAGAGACCCAGTACTTC. This translates into CASSVRLAGTQETQYF. V gene TRBV2 combines with J gene TRBJ2-5, with TRBD2 matching over 11 bases. The V gene end was trimmed by 4 bases and the J gene end by 1 base; junction bases not matched to a gene: 5. Looked up from germline, CDR1 is SNHLY and CDR2 is FYNNEI. This CDR3 spans 16 amino acids.

The chain employs TRBV19 and TRBJ1-1; D possibly corresponds to TRBD1 (6 bases). The ends were cut back, 4 bases at V and 2 bases at J, with 11 bases in the middle. CDR3 length: 14 residues. Germline assignment: CDR1 LNHDA and CDR2 SQIVND (reference sequence). CDR3 in amino acids: CASSTGALNTEAFF. In DNA, the CDR3 is TGTGCCAGTAGTACAGGGGCCCTAAACACTGAAGCTTTCTTT. The whole variable domain, remainder taken from reference TRBV19 and TRBJ1-1, is DGGITQSPKYLFRKEGQNVTLSCEQNLNHDAMYWYRQDPGQGLRLIYYSQIVNDFQKGDIAEGYSVSREKKESFPLTVTSAQKNPTAFYLCASSTGALNTEAFFGQGTRLTVV.

This chain links TRBV9 with TRBJ1-1; TRBD1 matches at 8 bases. This CDR3 region has 14 residues. Trimming took 3 bases from V and 1 from J; bases not matched to a gene: 2. Germline loops: CDR1 SGDLS, CDR2 YYNGEE. For the CDR3, the DNA is TGTGCCAGCAGCGGGGACAGGCGGAACACTGAAGCTTTCTTT. As protein: CASSGDRRNTEAFF.

V and J are TRBV7-9 and TRBJ2-1; possible D gene TRBD2, 6 bases. The CDR3 is 15 amino acids. Deletions cut 1 base from V and 0 bases from J, with 7 bases between. Germline V gene lookup returns CDR1 SEHNR and CDR2 FQNEAQ (reference sequence). The CDR3: CASSLVEGSYNEQFF. Here the CDR3 DNA reads TGTGCCAGCAGCTTAGTGGAGGGCTCCTACAATGAGCAGTTCTTC.

This sequence joins TRBV27 and TRBJ2-1; D ambiguous. Germline CDR1 reads MNHEY; CDR2 reads SMNVEV (reference sequence). The CDR3 consists of 18 residues. Trimming removed 2 bases from V and 2 bases from J, with 19 bases in between. The CDR3 loop is CASSLMFEYEVPYNEQFF. CDR3 DNA: TGTGCCAGCAGTTTAATGTTCGAATACGAGGTCCCCTACAATGAGCAGTTCTTC.

V gene TRBV7-9 combines with J gene TRBJ1-4; D uncertain. V shed 5 bases and J shed 4 bases, with 11 bases lying between them. This CDR3 has 14 amino acids. CDR1 and CDR2 (germline): SEHNR, FQNEAQ (reference sequence). This CDR3 is CASSPGIINEKLFF. The CDR3 DNA reads as TGTGCCAGCAGCCCGGGGATCATTAATGAAAAACTGTTTTTT.

The chain employs TRBV18 and TRBJ2-7; 9 bases line up with TRBD1. V gave up 3 bases and J gave up 7 bases; unmatched junction bases: 7. Germline V gene data show CDR1 as KGHSH and CDR2 as LQKENI. The CDR3 contains 14 residues. CDR3 amino acids: CASSPGQGAEEQYV. DNA of the CDR3: TGTGCCAGCTCACCGGGACAGGGCGCAGAAGAGCAGTACGTC.

This chain connects TRBV10-3 to TRBJ2-1, with TRBD2 matching over 13 bases. Per germline, CDR1 ENHRY and CDR2 SYGVKD. The J segment lost 7 bases and the V segment lost 4 bases, leaving 13 bases of the junction unmatched. CDR3 length: 18 amino acids. The CDR3 is CAISGGLAGNIVGNEQFF. For the CDR3, the DNA is TGTGCCATCAGTGGGGGACTAGCGGGGAATATAGTAGGGAATGAGCAGTTCTTC.

This clone was detected a few times. The chain couples TRBV2 to TRBJ2-5; a possible D gene is TRBD2 (7 bases). V shed 6 bases and J shed 1 base, with 18 bases lying between them. From germline, CDR1 is SNHLY and CDR2 FYNNEI. The CDR3 is 16 amino acids. CDR3 DNA: TGTGCCAGCAGCGGACTAGGGGGGCCGGTCCAAGAGACCCAGTACTTC. Translated, it gives CASSGLGGPVQETQYF.

The rearrangement joins TRBV11-2 to TRBJ2-7, with D possibly TRBD1 on 7 matching bases. Germline assignment: CDR1 SGHAT and CDR2 FQNNGV. The CDR3 runs 14 residues. Trimming took off 5 bases at V and 2 bases at J, with 13 bases between the two ends. CDR3 region: CASSPGDRAYEQYV. Here the CDR3 DNA reads TGTGCCAGCAGCCCGGGGGACAGAGCCTACGAGCAGTACGTC.